This is a list of T cell receptor beta chains from one sample in a study of T-cell memory formation after mild COVID-19. TCRdb analysed the 5' RACE reads with MiXCR anew, one entry per CDR3 protein. The sample lists around 420,000 distinct CDR3 sequences, 20% to 25% occurring once. The sample consisted of PBMCs or a T cell subset sorted from them (not recorded which). These receptors came from an adult woman who had mild COVID-19 (a few samples of this study predate the infection). Cell type and time point are not known. Each CDR3 is given with its conserved first and last residue. D genes are given only for firm matches. Clone size is stated in some rows and not others, as once, few, many or a class when expanded.

abundance: NA
d_gene: TRBD2
v_gene: TRBV5-5
j_gene: TRBJ2-7
CDR3aa: CASSLEPSGRFNEQYF
CDR3nt: TGTGCCAGCAGCTTGGAGCCGAGCGGGAGGTTCAACGAGCAGTACTTC

abundance: few
d_gene: NA
v_gene: TRBV24-1
j_gene: TRBJ2-3
CDR3aa: CATSDPGSGLADTQYF
CDR3nt: TGTGCCACCAGTGATCCTGGGAGCGGCCTGGCAGATACGCAGTATTTT

abundance: few
d_gene: NA
v_gene: TRBV29-1
j_gene: TRBJ2-1
CDR3aa: CSVEGGAGNEQFF
CDR3nt: TGCAGCGTTGAAGGCGGGGCGGGCAATGAGCAGTTCTTC

abundance: NA
d_gene: NA
v_gene: TRBV2
j_gene: TRBJ1-1
CDR3aa: CASSGQDSEAFF
CDR3nt: TGTGCCAGCAGTGGACAGGATTCTGAAGCTTTCTTT

abundance: NA
d_gene: NA
v_gene: TRBV14
j_gene: TRBJ2-3
CDR3aa: CASSQLTSAFTSYTDTQYF
CDR3nt: TGTGCCAGCAGCCAATTGACCAGTGCGTTTACCAGTTACACAGATACGCAGTATTTT

abundance: NA
d_gene: TRBD2
v_gene: TRBV6-1
j_gene: TRBJ2-3
CDR3aa: CASSAGISGGGAIDTQYF
CDR3nt: TGTGCCAGCAGTGCGGGGATATCGGGCGGGGGGGCCATAGATACGCAGTATTTT

abundance: NA
d_gene: TRBD2
v_gene: TRBV2
j_gene: TRBJ2-1
CDR3aa: CASRRASGVLEQFF
CDR3nt: TGTGCCAGCAGGAGGGCTAGCGGGGTCCTTGAGCAGTTCTTC

abundance: few
d_gene: NA
v_gene: TRBV15
j_gene: TRBJ2-5
CDR3aa: CATSLQVGPGETQYF
CDR3nt: TGTGCCACCAGCTTACAAGTAGGGCCGGGGGAGACCCAGTACTTC

abundance: few
d_gene: NA
v_gene: TRBV7-9
j_gene: TRBJ1-2
CDR3aa: CASSPHKPDYGYTF
CDR3nt: TGTGCCAGCAGCCCCCACAAACCTGACTATGGCTACACCTTC

abundance: few
d_gene: TRBD2
v_gene: TRBV20-1
j_gene: TRBJ2-1
CDR3aa: CSAHRLAGNLEQFF
CDR3nt: TGCAGTGCTCACCGACTAGCGGGAAATTTGGAGCAGTTCTTC

abundance: NA
d_gene: TRBD1
v_gene: TRBV20-1
j_gene: TRBJ2-2
CDR3aa: CSARVGTGAVTGELFF
CDR3nt: TGCAGTGCTAGAGTAGGGACAGGGGCGGTCACCGGGGAGCTGTTTTTT

abundance: NA
d_gene: TRBD2
v_gene: TRBV5-4
j_gene: TRBJ2-5
CDR3aa: CASSWTSGAGETQYF
CDR3nt: TGTGCCAGCAGCTGGACTAGCGGGGCGGGAGAGACCCAGTACTTC

abundance: NA
d_gene: NA
v_gene: TRBV3-1
j_gene: TRBJ1-6
CDR3aa: CASSQNISPLHF
CDR3nt: TGTGCCAGCAGCCAAAACATATCACCCCTCCACTTT

abundance: NA
d_gene: NA
v_gene: TRBV5-1
j_gene: TRBJ2-3
CDR3aa: CASSFDGAGDTQYF
CDR3nt: TGCGCCAGCAGCTTTGACGGAGCAGGTGATACGCAGTATTTT

abundance: few
d_gene: TRBD2
v_gene: TRBV14
j_gene: TRBJ2-1
CDR3aa: CASSRRLAGDEQFF
CDR3nt: TGTGCCAGCAGCCGCCGCCTAGCGGGAGATGAGCAGTTCTTC

abundance: NA
d_gene: NA
v_gene: TRBV18
j_gene: TRBJ1-1
CDR3aa: CASSREQAFAFF
CDR3nt: TGTGCCAGCTCACGCGAACAGGCATTCGCTTTCTTT

abundance: NA
d_gene: NA
v_gene: TRBV6-2/TRBV6-3
j_gene: TRBJ2-7
CDR3aa: CASSYLTAYEQYF
CDR3nt: TGTGCCAGCAGTTACTTGACAGCCTACGAGCAGTACTTC

abundance: NA
d_gene: NA
v_gene: TRBV5-1
j_gene: TRBJ2-2
CDR3aa: CASSPGWDTGELFF
CDR3nt: TGCGCCAGCAGCCCCGGTTGGGACACCGGGGAGCTGTTTTTT

abundance: few
d_gene: TRBD1
v_gene: TRBV29-1
j_gene: TRBJ2-7
CDR3aa: CSAVDRNNEQYF
CDR3nt: TGCAGCGCCGTGGACAGGAACAACGAGCAGTACTTC

abundance: NA
d_gene: TRBD1
v_gene: TRBV5-6
j_gene: TRBJ1-2
CDR3aa: CASSLVGTEGYTF
CDR3nt: TGTGCCAGCAGCTTGGTTGGGACAGAGGGCTACACCTTC

abundance: NA
d_gene: TRBD1
v_gene: TRBV5-1
j_gene: TRBJ1-6
CDR3aa: CASSYYGQAVNSPLHF
CDR3nt: TGCGCCAGCAGTTATTACGGACAGGCCGTGAATTCACCCCTCCACTTT

abundance: NA
d_gene: NA
v_gene: TRBV5-1
j_gene: TRBJ1-2
CDR3aa: CASSFMPGQPDIYGYTF
CDR3nt: TGCGCCAGCAGCTTCATGCCGGGACAACCAGATATCTATGGCTACACCTTC

abundance: NA
d_gene: TRBD2
v_gene: TRBV5-1
j_gene: TRBJ2-3
CDR3aa: CASSQAGPGTDTQYF
CDR3nt: TGCGCCAGCAGCCAAGCGGGGCCAGGCACAGATACGCAGTATTTT

abundance: NA
d_gene: NA
v_gene: TRBV18
j_gene: TRBJ1-1
CDR3aa: CASSPPGVRTEAFF
CDR3nt: TGTGCCAGCTCACCCCCCGGGGTTAGAACTGAAGCTTTCTTT

abundance: NA
d_gene: TRBD1
v_gene: TRBV20-1
j_gene: TRBJ1-2
CDR3aa: CSVPSGQGASGYTF
CDR3nt: TGCAGTGTCCCCTCGGGACAGGGGGCGTCGGGCTACACCTTC